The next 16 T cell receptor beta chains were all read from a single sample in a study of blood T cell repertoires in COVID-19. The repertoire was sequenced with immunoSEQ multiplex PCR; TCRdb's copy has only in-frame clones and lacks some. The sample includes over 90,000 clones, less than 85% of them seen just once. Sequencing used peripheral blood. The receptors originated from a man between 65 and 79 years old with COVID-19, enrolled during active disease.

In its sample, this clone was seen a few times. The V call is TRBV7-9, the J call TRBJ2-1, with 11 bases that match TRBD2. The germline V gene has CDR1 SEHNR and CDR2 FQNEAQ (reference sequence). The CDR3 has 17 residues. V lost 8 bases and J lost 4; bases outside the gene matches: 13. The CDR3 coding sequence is TGTGCCAGCCTTCCGGAAGCCGGGACTAGCGGTTACAATGAGCAGTTCTTC. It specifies CASLPEAGTSGYNEQFF.

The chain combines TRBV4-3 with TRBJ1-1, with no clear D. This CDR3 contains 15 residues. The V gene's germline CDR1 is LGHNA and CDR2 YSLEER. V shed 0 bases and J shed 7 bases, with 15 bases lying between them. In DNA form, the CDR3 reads TGCGCCAGCAGCCAAGATTTAAGAGGGTTTGGTGAAGCTTTCTTT. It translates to CASSQDLRGFGEAFF.

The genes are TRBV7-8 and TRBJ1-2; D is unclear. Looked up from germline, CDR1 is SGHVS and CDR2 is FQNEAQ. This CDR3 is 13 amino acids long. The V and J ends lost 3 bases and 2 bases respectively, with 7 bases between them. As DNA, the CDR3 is TGTGCCAGCAGCTTGGGAGGAAACTATGGCTACACCTTC. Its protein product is CASSLGGNYGYTF.

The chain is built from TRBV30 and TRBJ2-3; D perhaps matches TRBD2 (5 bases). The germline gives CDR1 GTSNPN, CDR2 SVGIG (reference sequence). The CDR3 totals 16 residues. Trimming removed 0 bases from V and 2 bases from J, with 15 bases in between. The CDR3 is CAWSVLDGPFTDTQYF. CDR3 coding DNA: TGTGCCTGGAGTGTACTAGACGGGCCATTCACAGATACGCAGTATTTT.

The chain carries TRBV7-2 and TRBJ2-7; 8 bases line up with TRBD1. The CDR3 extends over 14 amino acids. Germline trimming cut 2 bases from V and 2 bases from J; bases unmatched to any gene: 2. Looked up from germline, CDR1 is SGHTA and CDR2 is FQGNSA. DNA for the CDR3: TGTGCCAGCAGCTTACAGGGGGCGGCCTACGAGCAGTACTTC. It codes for CASSLQGAAYEQYF.

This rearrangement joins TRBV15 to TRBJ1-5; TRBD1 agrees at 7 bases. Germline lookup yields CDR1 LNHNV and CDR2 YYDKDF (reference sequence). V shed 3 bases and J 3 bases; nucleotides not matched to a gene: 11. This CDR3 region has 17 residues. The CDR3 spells CATSRNRGKGFNQPQHF. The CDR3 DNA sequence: TGTGCCACCAGCAGGAACAGGGGAAAGGGGTTCAATCAGCCCCAGCATTTT. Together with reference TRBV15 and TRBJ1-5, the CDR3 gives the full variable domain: DAMVIQNPRYQVTQFGKPVTLSCSQTLNHNVMYWYQQKSSQAPKLLFHYYDKDFNNEADTPDNFQSRRPNTSFCFLDIRSPGLGDTAMYLCATSRNRGKGFNQPQHFGDGTRLSIL.

In DNA form, the CDR3 reads TGTGCCAGCAGCCCAGGCGGGCAGGGGGGTTACGAGCAGTACTTC. It encodes CASSPGGQGGYEQYF. The gene calls are TRBV4-2 and TRBJ2-7; tentatively, D is TRBD1 (7 bases). Germline V lookup: CDR1 LGHNA, CDR2 YNFKEQ. The CDR3 covers 15 residues. Trimming stripped 4 bases from V and 4 bases from J, with 17 bases between.

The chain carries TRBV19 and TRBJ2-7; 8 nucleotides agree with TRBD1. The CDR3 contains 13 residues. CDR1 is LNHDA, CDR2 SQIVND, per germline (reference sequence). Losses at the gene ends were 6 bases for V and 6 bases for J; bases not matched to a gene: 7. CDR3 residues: CASSLDRGSEQYF. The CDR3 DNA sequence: TGTGCCAGTAGCTTAGACAGGGGAAGCGAGCAGTACTTC.

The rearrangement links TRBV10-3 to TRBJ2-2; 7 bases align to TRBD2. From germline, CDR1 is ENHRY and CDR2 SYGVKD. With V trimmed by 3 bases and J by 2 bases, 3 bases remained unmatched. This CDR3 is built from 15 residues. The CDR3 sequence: CAISDLAENTGELFF. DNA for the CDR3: TGTGCCATCAGTGATCTAGCGGAAAACACCGGGGAGCTGTTTTTT.

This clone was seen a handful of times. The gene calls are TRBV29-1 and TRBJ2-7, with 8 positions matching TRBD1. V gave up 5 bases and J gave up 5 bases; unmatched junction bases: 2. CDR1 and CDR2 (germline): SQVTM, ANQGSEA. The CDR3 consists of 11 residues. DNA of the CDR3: TGCAGCGTTCAGACAGGGGACGAGCAGTACTTC. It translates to CSVQTGDEQYF.

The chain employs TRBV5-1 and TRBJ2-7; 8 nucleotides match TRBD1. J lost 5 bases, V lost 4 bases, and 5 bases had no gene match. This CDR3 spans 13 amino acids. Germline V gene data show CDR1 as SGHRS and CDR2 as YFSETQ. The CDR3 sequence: CASSRTGNDEQYF. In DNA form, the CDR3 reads TGCGCCAGCAGCAGGACAGGGAACGACGAGCAGTACTTC. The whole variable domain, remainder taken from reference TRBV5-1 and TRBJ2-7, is KAGVTQTPRYLIKTRGQQVTLSCSPISGHRSVSWYQQTPGQGLQFLFEYFSETQRNKGNFPGRFSGRQFSNSRSEMNVSTLELGDSALYLCASSRTGNDEQYFGPGTRLTVT.

CDR3 region: CASSLGLAYEQYF. CDR3 nucleotide sequence: TGTGCCAGCAGTTTAGGACTAGCGTACGAGCAGTACTTC. The chain is built from TRBV28 and TRBJ2-7; TRBD2 matches 9 bases. Germline trimming cut 2 bases from V and 4 bases from J; bases unmatched to any gene: 0. There are 13 residues in the CDR3. Germline assignment: CDR1 MDHEN and CDR2 SYDVKM.

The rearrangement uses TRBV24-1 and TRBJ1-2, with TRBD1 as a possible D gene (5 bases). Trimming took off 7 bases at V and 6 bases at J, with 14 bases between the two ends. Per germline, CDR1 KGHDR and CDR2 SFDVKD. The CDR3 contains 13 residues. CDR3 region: CATSLKGLDGYTF. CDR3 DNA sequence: TGTGCCACCAGCCTCAAGGGGCTAGATGGCTACACCTTC.

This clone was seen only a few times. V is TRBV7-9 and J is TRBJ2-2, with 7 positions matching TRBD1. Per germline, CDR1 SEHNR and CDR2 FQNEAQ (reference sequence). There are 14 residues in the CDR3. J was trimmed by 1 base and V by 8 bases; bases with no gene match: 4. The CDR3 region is CASLGTENTGELFF. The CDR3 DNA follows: TGTGCCAGCCTCGGGACAGAGAACACCGGGGAGCTGTTTTTT.

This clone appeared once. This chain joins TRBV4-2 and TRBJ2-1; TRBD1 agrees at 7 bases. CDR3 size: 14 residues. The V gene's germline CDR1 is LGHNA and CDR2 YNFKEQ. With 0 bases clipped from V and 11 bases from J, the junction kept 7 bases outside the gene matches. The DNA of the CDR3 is TGTGCCAGCAGCCAAGATGGGACAGTAAGGAAGCAGTTCTTC. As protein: CASSQDGTVRKQFF.

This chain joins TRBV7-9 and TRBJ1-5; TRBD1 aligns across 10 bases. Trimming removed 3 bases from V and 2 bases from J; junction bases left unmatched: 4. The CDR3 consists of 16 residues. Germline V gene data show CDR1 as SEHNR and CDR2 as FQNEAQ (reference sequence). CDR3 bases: TGTGCCAGCAGCTTTTCCGGGACAGGGGGCAATCAGCCCCAGCATTTT. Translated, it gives CASSFSGTGGNQPQHF.